This TCR beta chain originates from a study of human T cells and chemical hapten exposure. Findings and limits, study-wide: Relative to control repertoires, expanded TCRs gave rise to significantly more large CDR3 similarity clusters.

From the RACE reads, TCRdb called clonotypes with MiXCR, one entry per CDR3 protein. The table lists 65,000 to 85,000 distinct CDR3 sequences, 10% to 15% of them singletons. This clonotype was found a few times. Its antigen is not known. Noted time point: patch test 1, 2 weeks after DPC sensitization. Described treatment: therapeutic diphenylcyclopropenone sensitization with weekly scalp DPC. The CDR3 spans 14 residues. Deletions cut 1 base from V and 4 bases from J, with 8 bases between. Looked up from germline, CDR1 is LGHDT and CDR2 is YNNKEL (reference sequence). The sequence was collected from a woman aged 55-70 years with alopecia areata. Some clones in this sample may be carry-over from other donors' samples. The sequencing here drew on whole blood, taken in connection with sensitization to the hapten diphenylcyclopropenone (DPC). V usage is TRBV3-1 and J usage is TRBJ1-5; D remains unclear. Here the CDR3 reads CASSQVQTNQPQHF. The CDR3 region has the DNA TGTGCCAGCAGCCAAGTCCAGACAAATCAGCCCCAGCATTTT.